Listed here are 11 T cell receptor beta chains from one sample, sequenced in a study of OX40 agonist ivuxolimab in advanced cancers. Assay: immunoSEQ multiplex PCR; the TCRdb copy retains only in-frame clones and omits some. This repertoire shows about 86,000 clones, about 83% found once; its top ten account for roughly 1.4%. Sequencing was performed on CD4+ or CD8+ T cells sorted from blood, taken in a trial of the OX40 agonist ivuxolimab. These receptors were collected from an adult with an advanced solid tumor such as melanoma, head and neck, liver or kidney cancer.

The rearrangement links TRBV6-1 to TRBJ2-5; D gene uncertain. V lost 5 bases and J lost 3, with 7 bases in between. The CDR3 is made up of 12 amino acids. CDR1 is MNHNS, CDR2 SASEGT, per germline. Written as DNA, the CDR3 is TGTGCCAGCAGTAATCCCGAAGAGACCCAGTACTTC. This translates into CASSNPEETQYF.

V and J are TRBV29-1 and TRBJ2-7, with TRBD2 identical over 7 bases. CDR1 is SQVTM and CDR2 is ANQGSEA in the germline V gene. This CDR3 is built from 13 residues. The J segment lost 0 bases and the V segment lost 5 bases, leaving 4 bases of the junction unmatched. The CDR3 DNA reads TGCAGCGTTCGGACTAGTTTCTCCTACGAGCAGTACTTC. As protein: CSVRTSFSYEQYF.

This chain uses TRBV30 with TRBJ1-2, with D possibly matching TRBD1 (6 bases). Trimming cost V 3 bases and J 6 bases, with 14 bases left between them. Germline-derived CDR1 and CDR2 are GTSNPN and SVGIG (reference sequence). CDR3 length: 13 residues. Here the CDR3 reads CAWSRGGQDGYTF. CDR3 in DNA: TGTGCCTGGAGCCGCGGGGGGCAGGATGGCTACACCTTC.

The CDR3 loop is CASRYQGNQPQHF. The CDR3 DNA reads as TGTGCCAGCAGGTACCAGGGGAACCAGCCCCAGCATTTT. This rearrangement joins TRBV28 to TRBJ1-5, with D possibly TRBD1 on 6 matching bases. This CDR3 region has 13 residues. Trimming pared 6 bases from V and 7 bases from J, leaving 13 bases between. Germline V gene sequence: CDR1 MDHEN, CDR2 SYDVKM.

The rearrangement joins TRBV6-1 to TRBJ1-1; no clear D gene. This CDR3 comprises 17 residues. Germline V gene lookup returns CDR1 MNHNS and CDR2 SASEGT. Deletions cut 5 bases from V and 1 base from J, with 20 bases between. This CDR3 reads CASSQGSGLMGNTEAFF. For the CDR3, the DNA is TGTGCCAGCAGTCAAGGATCGGGCTTGATGGGGAACACTGAAGCTTTCTTT.

The CDR3 protein is CASSLQGVTYEQYF. Here the CDR3 DNA reads TGTGCCAGCAGCTTGCAGGGGGTCACCTACGAGCAGTACTTC. The genes are TRBV5-4 and TRBJ2-7, with 7 bases identical to TRBD1. Trimming took 1 base from V and 2 from J; bases not matched to a gene: 3. The CDR3 is 14 residues long. Germline V CDR1 and CDR2: SGHNT, YYREEE (reference sequence).

V is TRBV10-3 and J is TRBJ2-1; D is ambiguous. CDR1 and CDR2 from the germline V gene are ENHRY and SYGVKD. V was trimmed by 6 bases and J by 5 bases, leaving 17 bases between them. This CDR3 contains 15 residues. CDR3 in DNA: TGTGCCATCAGCGCCCCGCTGCTTCAGGACAATGAGCAGTTCTTC. This gives the protein CAISAPLLQDNEQFF.

The chain joins TRBV19 to TRBJ2-5; TRBD2 matches at 8 bases. V was clipped by 6 bases and J by 2 bases; unmatched bases: 11. The CDR3 is 16 amino acids. Per germline, CDR1 LNHDA and CDR2 SQIVND (reference sequence). The CDR3 nucleotides are TGTGCCAGTAGGAATACCCGGGAGGGCCTTCAAGAGACCCAGTACTTC. This encodes CASRNTREGLQETQYF.

The chain employs TRBV11-3 and TRBJ2-3, with a possible D match to TRBD2 (6 bases). Trimming left V 5 bases short and J 4 bases short, with 13 bases between. Per the germline V gene, CDR1 is SGHNT and CDR2 is YENEEA. The CDR3 consists of 14 residues. This chain's CDR3 is CASSPPGVPDTQYF. The DNA of the CDR3 is TGTGCCAGCAGCCCACCGGGAGTCCCAGATACGCAGTATTTT.

The V call is TRBV5-1, the J call TRBJ1-4; D gene ambiguous. The CDR3 spans 14 residues. Per the germline V gene, CDR1 is SGHRS and CDR2 is YFSETQ. V was cut by 0 bases and J by 2 bases, with 5 bases left in between. The chain's CDR3 is CASSLAQTNEKLFF. The CDR3 region has the DNA TGCGCCAGCAGCTTGGCCCAGACTAATGAAAAACTGTTTTTT.

The chain combines TRBV30 with TRBJ2-1, with TRBD1 identical over 10 bases. CDR3 length: 14 residues. The V segment lost 3 bases and the J segment 5 bases; nucleotides outside the gene matches: 4. The germline V gene encodes CDR1 GTSNPN and CDR2 SVGIG (reference sequence). The CDR3: CAWSAGTGDNEQFF. In nucleotides, the CDR3 is TGTGCCTGGAGCGCCGGGACAGGGGACAATGAGCAGTTCTTC.